These 13 T cell receptor beta chains were sequenced from one sample in a study of blood T cell repertoires in COVID-19. Some clones are missing from TCRdb's copy, which holds only in-frame ones; the method was immunoSEQ multiplex PCR. The sample lists roughly 240,000 clones, 85% occurring once. The sequenced sample consisted of PBMCs or T cells enriched from blood (not recorded which). The receptors shown here come from a woman aged 50 to 60 with acute COVID-19.

The rearrangement links TRBV4-3 to TRBJ2-1; 8 bases align to TRBD1. The CDR3 is 16 residues long. Germline CDR1 and CDR2: LGHNA and YSLEER. V shed 3 bases and J 6 bases; nucleotides not matched to a gene: 10. CDR3 sequence: CASSHAAGTGPNEQFF. Written as DNA, the CDR3 is TGCGCCAGCAGCCACGCTGCCGGGACAGGACCCAATGAGCAGTTCTTC.

The chain links TRBV6-6 to TRBJ2-7; no clear D. CDR1 is MNHNY and CDR2 is SVGAGI in the germline V gene (reference sequence). The CDR3 length is 14 residues. V was cut by 6 bases and J by 0 bases, with 12 bases left in between. CDR3 loop: CASRQNSSSYEQYF. As DNA, the CDR3 is TGTGCCAGCAGGCAAAACAGTAGCTCCTACGAGCAGTACTTC.

As DNA, the CDR3 is TGTGCCAGCAGTTACTCTATCGGACAGGGATACGGGGAGCTGTTTTTT. Protein product: CASSYSIGQGYGELFF. The chain recombines TRBV6-5 with TRBJ2-2, with 8 bases identical to TRBD1. The CDR3 spans 16 residues. CDR1 and CDR2 from the germline V gene are MNHEY and SVGAGI. J lost 7 bases, V lost 0 bases, and 7 bases had no gene match.

The chain uses TRBV6-2 or TRBV6-3 and TRBJ1-3; TRBD1 aligns across 8 bases. The CDR3 runs to 16 residues. Germline V gene data show CDR1 as MNHEY and CDR2 as SVGEGT. Losses at the gene ends were 4 bases for V and 4 bases for J; bases not matched to a gene: 9. The CDR3 region is CASSFAGQGSGNTIYF. Written as DNA, the CDR3 is TGTGCCAGCAGTTTTGCAGGACAGGGATCCGGAAACACCATATATTTT.

This clone was picked up a small number of times. The chain links TRBV7-7 to TRBJ2-1, with 15 bases lining up with TRBD2. Per germline, CDR1 SSHAT and CDR2 FNYEAQ (reference sequence). This CDR3 is built from 16 residues. V trimming: 6 bases; J trimming: 10 bases; junction bases outside the gene matches: 10. CDR3 region: CASSTGLAGGPGEQFF. The CDR3 nucleotides are TGTGCCAGCAGTACCGGACTAGCGGGGGGGCCCGGGGAGCAGTTCTTC.

The J gene is TRBJ1-1, the V gene TRBV5-4; D unclear. V dropped 4 bases and J dropped 3 bases, with 16 bases sitting between them. CDR1 SGHNT and CDR2 YYREEE come from the germline V gene (reference sequence). The CDR3 runs to 15 residues. The CDR3 here is CASSMDYGTHTEAFF. The CDR3 bases are TGTGCCAGCAGCATGGACTACGGAACACACACTGAAGCTTTCTTT.

This chain links TRBV19 with TRBJ1-1; 8 nucleotides align to TRBD1. V shed 6 bases, J shed 2 bases, and the junction held 11 bases outside the gene matches. The CDR3 is made up of 16 amino acids. CDR1 and CDR2 from the germline V gene are LNHDA and SQIVND (reference sequence). The CDR3 here is CASRPLGQGTNTEAFF. The CDR3 nucleotides are TGTGCCAGTAGACCACTAGGACAGGGAACAAACACTGAAGCTTTCTTT. The whole variable domain, filled in from reference TRBV19 and TRBJ1-1, reads DGGITQSPKYLFRKEGQNVTLSCEQNLNHDAMYWYRQDPGQGLRLIYYSQIVNDFQKGDIAEGYSVSREKKESFPLTVTSAQKNPTAFYLCASRPLGQGTNTEAFFGQGTRLTVV.

This chain connects TRBV10-3 to TRBJ2-7; 9 bases match TRBD1. V trimming: 9 bases; J trimming: 6 bases; junction bases outside the gene matches: 12. The CDR3 spans 14 residues. The germline CDR1 and CDR2 sequences are ENHRY and SYGVKD. CDR3 DNA: TGTGCCATTGGTACCGGGACAGGGAGTAGCGAGCAGTACTTC. Its protein product is CAIGTGTGSSEQYF.

The V and J genes are TRBV5-1 and TRBJ1-3; D is possibly TRBD1 (6 bases). Germline V lookup: CDR1 SGHRS, CDR2 YFSETQ. The germline V and J ends were trimmed by 5 bases and 0 bases, with 12 bases remaining between them. The CDR3 is 15 residues long. CDR3: CASSPAGDSGNTIYF. The CDR3 DNA reads TGCGCCAGCAGTCCAGCAGGGGACTCTGGAAACACCATATATTTT.

This clone was counted only a few times. V gene TRBV6-1 combines with J gene TRBJ2-7; 7 bases are shared with TRBD2. J was trimmed by 6 bases and V by 0 bases; bases with no gene match: 8. This CDR3 is built from 15 residues. CDR1 is MNHNS and CDR2 is SASEGT in the germline V gene. The CDR3, as DNA: TGTGCCAGCAGTGAAGCTGGGAGGGGAAGGGCCGAGCAGTACTTC. Its translation: CASSEAGRGRAEQYF.

Regarding this clone: At the DNA level, this CDR3 is encoded by other sequences in the same sample as well. This chain uses TRBV18 with TRBJ1-2; D unresolved. Germline loops: CDR1 KGHSH, CDR2 LQKENI. The CDR3 is made up of 13 amino acids. V was pared by 3 bases and J by 3 bases, with 8 bases between. This CDR3 reads CASSPGEDYGYTF. Here the CDR3 DNA reads TGTGCCAGCTCACCGGGTGAGGACTATGGCTACACCTTC.

In nucleotides, the CDR3 is TGTGCCAGCAGCCCCGGGACTTCTAACCTCATGAACACTGAAGCTTTCTTT. Encoded protein: CASSPGTSNLMNTEAFF. The V gene is TRBV7-9, the J gene TRBJ1-1, with D perhaps matching TRBD1 (5 bases). V gave up 5 bases and J gave up 0 bases, with 19 bases separating them. The CDR3 totals 17 residues. Per the germline V gene, CDR1 is SEHNR and CDR2 is FQNEAQ (reference sequence).

To note about this clone: This sample also contains other DNA sequences that code for the same CDR3. The chain employs TRBV5-4 and TRBJ1-1; no clear D. The CDR3 has 14 amino acids. Trimming cost V 0 bases and J 0 bases, with 6 bases left between them. Germline V CDR1 and CDR2: SGHNT, YYREEE (reference sequence). The CDR3 loop reads CASSLGPLNTEAFF. CDR3 sequence (DNA): TGTGCCAGCAGCTTGGGGCCCTTGAACACTGAAGCTTTCTTT.